This note documents a single T cell receptor beta chain sequence. CDR1 and CDR2 (germline): LNHNV, YYDKDF (reference sequence). V shed 5 bases and J shed 5 bases, with 19 bases lying between them. The CDR3 is 16 amino acids. In the original analysis: Researchers report that nucleated cell counts were estimated from reference gene primer amplification. TCRdb's copy holds only in-frame clones and misses some; the assay was immunoSEQ multiplex PCR. The DNA gave D and trimming, while V, J and clone size come from that table. The table records 200,000 to 300,000 clones, approximately 85% of them present only once. Participants were aged about 18 to 90 years, lived in about 26 US areas, and enrolled virtually. This sample was included in a study of blood T cell repertoires in COVID-19.

Sequencing used PBMCs or T cells enriched from blood (not recorded which). This clonotype was sampled from a woman aged 45-65 years with acute COVID-19. The V gene is TRBV15, the J gene TRBJ2-1, with D maybe TRBD2 (7 bases). Here the CDR3 reads CATSPWGGGADNEQFF. Written as DNA, the CDR3 is TGTGCCACCAGCCCCTGGGGAGGGGGGGCGGACAATGAGCAGTTCTTC.